Below are 14 T cell receptor beta chains sequenced from a single sample in a study of blood T cell repertoires in COVID-19 (dated by TCRdb to 2020 to 2022). Library preparation used the immunoSEQ multiplex PCR assay. TCRdb holds this immuneACCESS table with in-frame rearrangements only. Some clones are missing; in checked studies, unresolved V genes explain under half, and the rest has no known cause. The table for this sample lists some 240,000 clones; 84% of them were counted only once. The ten top clones hold about 9% of the sample. The material sequenced was peripheral blood. These receptors all come from a man in his fifties with active or convalescent COVID-19.

As for this clone: At the DNA level, this CDR3 is encoded by other sequences in the same sample as well. V is TRBV28 and J is TRBJ1-2; TRBD1 is a possible D gene (6 bases). Germline V gene data show CDR1 as MDHEN and CDR2 as SYDVKM. V dropped 6 bases and J dropped 2 bases, with 10 bases sitting between them. This CDR3 has 13 amino acids. CDR3 amino acids: CASSLTGNYGYTF. The DNA of the CDR3 is TGTGCCAGCAGCTTGACAGGAAACTATGGCTACACCTTC.

The rearrangement joins TRBV7-9 to TRBJ2-5, with TRBD2 identical over 9 bases. Germline V gene data show CDR1 as SEHNR and CDR2 as FQNEAQ (reference sequence). J gave up 4 bases and V 3 bases, and 15 bases lay outside the gene matches. This CDR3 contains 18 residues. CDR3 protein: CASSFVASAGGPVETQYF. CDR3 coding DNA: TGTGCCAGCAGCTTCGTGGCGTCGGCGGGAGGGCCCGTAGAGACCCAGTACTTC.

This chain connects TRBV4-3 to TRBJ2-1, with TRBD2 matching 11 bases. This CDR3 spans 15 amino acids. After removal of 1 base from V and 7 bases from J, the junction contained 3 bases not matched to a gene. CDR1 is LGHNA, CDR2 YSLEER, per germline. In DNA, the CDR3 is TGCGCCAGCAGCCAAGGACTAGCGGGATTGAATGAGCAGTTCTTC. Its translation is CASSQGLAGLNEQFF.

The gene calls are TRBV11-2 and TRBJ1-6, with D unclear. The germline V gene has CDR1 SGHAT and CDR2 FQNNGV. V was trimmed by 5 bases and J by 7 bases, leaving 12 bases between them. This CDR3 is built from 14 residues. CDR3 region: CASSAGRENSPLHF. The DNA for the CDR3 is TGTGCCAGCAGCGCCGGCCGGGAAAATTCACCCCTCCACTTT.

The V and J genes are TRBV4-2 and TRBJ2-3; D is possibly TRBD2 (5 bases). The CDR3 has 16 amino acids. V lost 1 base and J lost 0, with 11 bases in between. Germline-derived CDR1 and CDR2 are LGHNA and YNFKEQ. The CDR3, as DNA: TGTGCCAGCAGCCAAGGGGCTAGCCCAAGCACAGATACGCAGTATTTT. Amino acid sequence: CASSQGASPSTDTQYF.

The rearrangement joins TRBV7-9 to TRBJ1-1; possibly TRBD1 for D (6 bases). The CDR3 contains 14 residues. Germline V gene lookup returns CDR1 SEHNR and CDR2 FQNEAQ (reference sequence). Trimming shortened V by 5 bases and J by 4 bases, and 14 bases separated the two germline ends. CDR3 in amino acids: CASSPQGESTEAFF. CDR3 DNA: TGTGCCAGCAGCCCACAGGGTGAGAGCACTGAAGCTTTCTTT.

The V gene is TRBV19, the J gene TRBJ2-7; D may be TRBD1 (6 bases). V was shortened by 3 bases and J by 2 bases, with 11 bases between the two germline ends. The CDR3 covers 14 residues. The germline CDR1 and CDR2 sequences are LNHDA and SQIVND (reference sequence). The CDR3, as DNA: TGTGCCAGTAGTATGGGGGCTCCCCCCTACGAGCAGTACTTC. Its protein product is CASSMGAPPYEQYF.

On this clone itself: The junction does not match germline at one end; this may be a read error. This rearrangement joins TRBV12-3 or TRBV12-4 to TRBJ2-3, with D possibly TRBD2 on 5 matching bases. The CDR3 runs to 11 residues. CDR3 region: CASSKEEDPFF. The DNA for the CDR3 is TGTGCCAGCAGTAAGGAGGAGGACCCCTTTTTT.

A few counts support this clone. The chain uses TRBV2 and TRBJ1-3, with D perhaps matching TRBD1 (5 bases). CDR3 length: 14 amino acids. Trimming cost V 8 bases and J 9 bases, with 20 bases left between them. Germline V gives CDR1 SNHLY, CDR2 FYNNEI. The CDR3 sequence: CASCRDSEGGTIYF. The CDR3 DNA sequence: TGTGCCAGCTGCCGGGACTCCGAAGGTGGCACCATATATTTT. The full variable domain, rest sourced from reference TRBV2 and TRBJ1-3, is EPEVTQTPSHQVTQMGQEVILRCVPISNHLYFYWYRQILGQKVEFLVSFYNNEISEKSEIFDDQFSVERPDGSNFTLKIRSTKLEDSAMYFCASCRDSEGGTIYFGEGSWLTVV.

The V and J genes are TRBV2 and TRBJ1-5, with a weak D call TRBD1 (5 bases). Germline-derived CDR1 and CDR2 are SNHLY and FYNNEI. The CDR3 covers 14 residues. V was pared by 8 bases and J by 0 bases, with 11 bases between. As DNA, the CDR3 is TGTGCCAGCGGTGCGGGGGTTAGCAATCAGCCCCAGCATTTT. Its translation is CASGAGVSNQPQHF.

For this clone: At one boundary the junction diverges from the germline segment, which might be a read error. This chain joins TRBV7-9 and TRBJ2-5, with 7 bases that match TRBD2. The CDR3 is 11 residues long. Germline CDR1 reads SEHNR; CDR2 reads FQNEAQ (reference sequence). This CDR3 is CASRLGGIVDF. As DNA, the CDR3 is TGTGCCAGCAGACTGGGGGGGATCGTAGACTTC. The variable domain in full, completed from reference TRBV7-9 and TRBJ2-5, reads DTGVSQNPRHKITKRGQNVTFRCDPISEHNRLYWYRQTLGQGPEFLTYFQNEAQLEKSRLLSDRFSAERPKGSFSTLEIQRTEQGDSAMYLCASRLGGIVDFGPGTRLLVL.

The chain joins TRBV28 to TRBJ1-6; D gene uncertain. Germline CDR1 and CDR2: MDHEN and SYDVKM. The CDR3 consists of 15 residues. Between the trimmed V and J ends, which lost 7 bases and 6 bases, there was a span of 16 bases. The DNA for the CDR3 is TGTGCCAGCACCCCACATGCGGGAGGTAATTCACCCCTCCACTTT. Translating it yields CASTPHAGGNSPLHF. Variable domain in full (rest from reference TRBV28 and TRBJ1-6): DVKVTQSSRYLVKRTGEKVFLECVQDMDHENMFWYRQDPGLGLRLIYFSYDVKMKEKGDIPEGYSVSREKKERFSLILESASTNQTSMYLCASTPHAGGNSPLHFGNGTRLTVT.

J is TRBJ2-5 and V is TRBV5-6, with a weak D call TRBD2 (6 bases). V was pared by 0 bases and J by 1 base, with 10 bases between. Germline CDR1 reads SGHDT; CDR2 reads YYEEEE. This CDR3 spans 15 amino acids. The CDR3 region is CASSLERGTQETQYF. CDR3 DNA sequence: TGTGCCAGCAGCTTGGAACGGGGGACCCAAGAGACCCAGTACTTC.

V gene TRBV28 combines with J gene TRBJ1-5, with 7 bases identical to TRBD1. Germline trimming cut 5 bases from V and 5 bases from J; bases unmatched to any gene: 12. This CDR3 has 16 residues. Germline lookup yields CDR1 MDHEN and CDR2 SYDVKM. CDR3 nucleotides: TGTGCCAGCAGTGCCCTGGTTGGCCAGGGGGATCAGCCCCAGCATTTT. Translated, it gives CASSALVGQGDQPQHF.